A single sample gave rise to the 32 T cell receptor beta chains below, sequenced in a study of blood T cell repertoires in COVID-19. Here immunoSEQ multiplex PCR was the method, and the copy in TCRdb shows in-frame clones only, minus some. The profile shows under 300,000 clones, roughly nine tenths of them singletons. Sequenced sample: peripheral blood. Every receptor here comes from a man aged 55 to 70 with acute or convalescent COVID-19.

This rearrangement joins TRBV4-3 to TRBJ2-3; 11 bases agree with TRBD2. Unmatched junction bases numbered 13, after V lost 2 bases and J lost 9 bases. Germline values: CDR1 LGHNA, CDR2 YSLEER. This CDR3 has 17 amino acids. CDR3 coding DNA: TGCGCCAGCAGCCAACTGGGACTAGCGGCAGCGGGCGCGACGCAGTATTTT. Protein: CASSQLGLAAAGATQYF.

There are a few counts of this clone. The chain joins TRBV6-6 to TRBJ1-4; D may be TRBD1 (6 bases). V lost 4 bases and J 7 bases, leaving 16 bases between the germline ends. The germline gives CDR1 MNHNY, CDR2 SVGAGI (reference sequence). The CDR3 runs 15 residues. Here the CDR3 DNA reads TGTGCCAGCAGTTCGATCAGGGGAGAGGGTGAAAAACTGTTTTTT. Its translation is CASSSIRGEGEKLFF.

The chain couples TRBV28 to TRBJ1-5; D not resolved. V lost 2 bases and J 0 bases, leaving 20 bases between the germline ends. Looked up from germline, CDR1 is MDHEN and CDR2 is SYDVKM. The CDR3 length is 19 residues. Here the CDR3 DNA reads TGTGCCAGCAGTTTACCGACGGAGGGAATTCAATTTAGCAATCAGCCCCAGCATTTT. This sequence encodes CASSLPTEGIQFSNQPQHF.

J is TRBJ2-4 and V is TRBV5-1, with a weak D call TRBD1 (5 bases). In germline, CDR1 is SGHRS, CDR2 YFSETQ. Trimming stripped 4 bases from V and 1 base from J, with 15 bases between. The CDR3 runs 16 residues. The CDR3 protein is CASSPTAPRAKNIQYF. The CDR3 coding sequence is TGCGCCAGCAGCCCGACAGCTCCCAGGGCCAAAAACATTCAGTACTTC.

In its sample, this clone was seen a few times. V and J are TRBV4-1 and TRBJ2-7; TRBD1 is a possible D gene (5 bases). Germline V gene data show CDR1 as MGHRA and CDR2 as YSYEKL. Between the trimmed V and J ends, which lost 0 bases and 0 bases, there was a span of 9 bases. The CDR3 runs to 15 residues. The chain's CDR3 is CASSQDEGDSYEQYF. The CDR3 DNA is TGCGCCAGCAGCCAAGATGAAGGGGACTCCTACGAGCAGTACTTC.

The CDR3 DNA reads as TGTGCCAGCAGTAACCCCGGGACAGGGGGTTTCCGGGGTCAGCCCCAGCATTTT. Residues: CASSNPGTGGFRGQPQHF. This chain connects TRBV28 to TRBJ1-5; TRBD1 matches at 11 bases. The CDR3 extends over 18 amino acids. After removal of 5 bases from V and 6 bases from J, the junction contained 15 bases not matched to a gene. Germline V lookup: CDR1 MDHEN, CDR2 SYDVKM.

The rearrangement joins TRBV6-2 or TRBV6-3 to TRBJ1-1; perhaps TRBD1 as D (6 bases). The germline V gene has CDR1 MNHEY and CDR2 SVGEGT. CDR3 size: 15 residues. V lost 5 bases and J lost 0, with 13 bases in between. The CDR3 DNA sequence: TGTGCCAGCAGTACGACTACAGGGATGAACACTGAAGCTTTCTTT. Amino acid sequence: CASSTTTGMNTEAFF.

This CDR3 is CASSLGASGIYNEQFF. For the CDR3, the DNA is TGTGCCAGCAGCTTAGGGGCTAGCGGGATCTACAATGAGCAGTTCTTC. The gene calls are TRBV7-2 and TRBJ2-1; TRBD2 matches at 9 bases. J lost 3 bases, V lost 1 base, and 4 bases had no gene match. CDR3 length equals 16 residues. Germline V lookup: CDR1 SGHTA, CDR2 FQGNSA.

This clone occurred a few times. CDR3 residues: CASSEASSRAGYGYTF. CDR3 sequence (DNA): TGTGCCAGCAGTGAAGCGTCCTCCAGGGCAGGGTATGGCTACACCTTC. The rearrangement uses TRBV6-1 and TRBJ1-2, with a tentative D call TRBD1 (5 bases). The CDR3 totals 16 residues. The germline V gene has CDR1 MNHNS and CDR2 SASEGT. The germline V and J ends were trimmed by 0 bases and 5 bases, with 16 bases remaining between them.

The sample holds one count of this clone. In nucleotides, the CDR3 is TGCAGCGTTTTGGGGACAGGGTATCCTAACTATGGCTACACCTTC. Its translation: CSVLGTGYPNYGYTF. V usage is TRBV29-1 and J usage is TRBJ1-2, with 9 positions matching TRBD1. From germline, CDR1 is SQVTM and CDR2 ANQGSEA. There are 15 residues in the CDR3. J gave up 0 bases and V 5 bases, and 7 bases lay outside the gene matches.

The V call is TRBV4-3, the J call TRBJ1-1, with 11 positions matching TRBD1. The trim removed 1 base at V and 5 bases at J, leaving 3 bases unmatched. CDR3 length: 15 amino acids. The V gene's germline CDR1 is LGHNA and CDR2 YSLEER. CDR3 sequence: CASSQAGTGGTEAFF. The CDR3 bases are TGCGCCAGCAGCCAAGCCGGGACAGGGGGGACTGAAGCTTTCTTT.

V and J are TRBV25-1 and TRBJ1-6; D ambiguous. CDR1 and CDR2 (germline): MGHDK, SYGVNS. The CDR3 is 12 amino acids. V was shortened by 2 bases and J by 13 bases, with 9 bases between the two germline ends. The CDR3 is CASSEGSQPLHF. CDR3 coding DNA: TGTGCCAGCAGTGAAGGCAGTCAGCCCCTCCACTTT.

This chain joins TRBV5-4 and TRBJ2-3; 9 bases are shared with TRBD2. CDR1 is SGHNT, CDR2 YYREEE, per germline (reference sequence). CDR3 length equals 17 residues. V was pared by 3 bases and J by 2 bases, with 10 bases of the junction left unmatched. This CDR3 reads CASSSGGSGRPTDTQYF. The CDR3 bases are TGTGCCAGCAGCTCCGGGGGAAGCGGGAGGCCCACAGATACGCAGTATTTT. Drawing the rest from reference TRBV5-4 and TRBJ2-3, the complete variable domain is ETGVTQSPTHLIKTRGQQVTLRCSSQSGHNTVSWYQQALGQGPQFIFQYYREEENGRGNFPPRFSGLQFPNYSSELNVNALELDDSALYLCASSSGGSGRPTDTQYFGPGTRLTVL.

The gene calls are TRBV28 and TRBJ2-7; D might be TRBD2 (5 bases). CDR3 length equals 15 residues. V lost 2 bases to trimming and J lost 0 bases, with 11 bases between them. Germline V gene data show CDR1 as MDHEN and CDR2 as SYDVKM. CDR3 bases: TGTGCCAGCAGTTTAGGAGGTTTCACCTCCTACGAGCAGTACTTC. Its translation: CASSLGGFTSYEQYF. Full variable domain (remainder filled in from reference TRBV28 and TRBJ2-7): DVKVTQSSRYLVKRTGEKVFLECVQDMDHENMFWYRQDPGLGLRLIYFSYDVKMKEKGDIPEGYSVSREKKERFSLILESASTNQTSMYLCASSLGGFTSYEQYFGPGTRLTVT.

V gene TRBV11-3 combines with J gene TRBJ2-1, with 7 bases lining up with TRBD2. This CDR3 contains 13 residues. Germline trimming cut 5 bases from V and 8 bases from J; bases unmatched to any gene: 6. The germline CDR1 and CDR2 sequences are SGHNT and YENEEA. The CDR3 region has the DNA TGTGCCAGCAGCCCCCGACTAGCCGATGAGCAGTTCTTC. Translation gives CASSPRLADEQFF.

CDR3 sequence: CSVDKVREHGYTF. Here the CDR3 DNA reads TGCAGCGTTGATAAGGTCAGGGAACATGGCTACACCTTC. The chain joins TRBV29-1 to TRBJ1-2; D is perhaps TRBD1 (5 bases). The V gene lost 3 bases and the J gene lost 6 bases, with 14 bases spanning the gap. The germline V gene encodes CDR1 SQVTM and CDR2 ANQGSEA. The CDR3 sequence is 13 residues long.

V is TRBV7-3 and J is TRBJ1-1; no clear D. The CDR3 is 15 amino acids. Trimming took off 2 bases at V and 0 bases at J, with 10 bases between the two ends. Germline V gives CDR1 SGHTA, CDR2 FQGTGA. The CDR3 DNA reads as TGTGCCAGCAGCTTAGAGGGCAGGTTGAACACTGAAGCTTTCTTT. Amino acid sequence: CASSLEGRLNTEAFF.

This clone was picked up a small number of times. The chain carries TRBV7-8 and TRBJ2-7; weak D call: TRBD1 (5 bases). The germline CDR1 and CDR2 sequences are SGHVS and FQNEAQ. CDR3 size: 16 residues. V dropped 2 bases and J dropped 5 bases, with 19 bases sitting between them. CDR3 nucleotides: TGTGCCAGCAGCTTACTACCAGGGATGGCGAGGCACGAGCAGTACTTC. Amino acids: CASSLLPGMARHEQYF.

The V call is TRBV6-2 or TRBV6-3, the J call TRBJ2-7, with TRBD2 as a possible D gene (6 bases). This CDR3 region has 16 residues. V dropped 2 bases and J dropped 2 bases, with 16 bases sitting between them. Germline loops: CDR1 MNHEY, CDR2 SVGEGT. The CDR3 is CASSYAPRRGTYEQYF. The DNA of the CDR3 is TGTGCCAGCAGTTACGCCCCTCGGCGGGGTACCTACGAGCAGTACTTC.

This chain connects TRBV27 to TRBJ1-2; no definite D call. Germline loops: CDR1 MNHEY, CDR2 SMNVEV (reference sequence). The CDR3 is 14 residues long. V was trimmed by 2 bases and J by 2 bases, leaving 9 bases between them. The DNA for the CDR3 is TGTGCCAGCAGTTTACGGGAGGGAAACTATGGCTACACCTTC. This encodes CASSLREGNYGYTF.

The rearrangement joins TRBV15 to TRBJ1-5; D not resolved. V lost 0 bases to trimming and J lost 3 bases, with 15 bases between them. This CDR3 is built from 17 residues. Germline CDR1 and CDR2: LNHNV and YYDKDF (reference sequence). In DNA, the CDR3 is TGTGCCACCAGCAGAGATCGCGGGGAAATCGTCAATCAGCCCCAGCATTTT. Translated: CATSRDRGEIVNQPQHF.

The chain combines TRBV6-2 or TRBV6-3 with TRBJ2-7, with TRBD1 matching 9 bases. This CDR3 contains 18 residues. V lost 2 bases, J lost 3 bases, and 14 bases stayed unmatched. In germline, CDR1 is MNHEY, CDR2 SVGEGT. CDR3 sequence reads: CASSYASRSGTGIYEQYF. Here the CDR3 DNA reads TGTGCCAGCAGTTACGCATCCCGATCAGGGACAGGGATCTACGAGCAGTACTTC.

This sequence joins TRBV29-1 and TRBJ1-5; a weak D match, TRBD1 (5 bases). The germline V gene encodes CDR1 SQVTM and CDR2 ANQGSEA. This CDR3 has 12 residues. The V end was cut by 6 bases, the J end by 6 bases, with 12 bases between. The DNA for the CDR3 is TGCAGCGTCGGGGCAGCGGGTCAGCCCCAGCATTTT. It translates to CSVGAAGQPQHF.

In this sample, this clone turned up a few times. The chain recombines TRBV9 with TRBJ2-1, with a weak D call TRBD2 (5 bases). CDR1 SGDLS and CDR2 YYNGEE come from the germline V gene. The CDR3 loop spans 14 amino acids. Between the trimmed V and J ends, which lost 6 bases and 7 bases, there was a span of 17 bases. The CDR3 sequence is CASTTRPESNEQFF. The DNA of the CDR3 is TGTGCCAGCACCACTAGACCTGAAAGTAATGAGCAGTTCTTC.

The rearrangement joins TRBV2 to TRBJ1-2; possibly TRBD1 for D (5 bases). Germline values: CDR1 SNHLY, CDR2 FYNNEI. This CDR3 spans 16 amino acids. Deletions cut 0 bases from V and 4 bases from J, with 15 bases between. This CDR3 is CASSEAGGGGGYGYTF. The DNA for the CDR3 is TGTGCCAGCAGTGAAGCGGGGGGTGGAGGTGGCTATGGCTACACCTTC.

The chain has TRBV6-5 and TRBJ2-2; 7 nucleotides line up with TRBD2. This CDR3 spans 13 amino acids. In germline, CDR1 is MNHEY, CDR2 SVGAGI. After removal of 7 bases from V and 7 bases from J, the junction contained 6 bases not matched to a gene. The CDR3 nucleotides read TGTGCCAGCACAAGGCGGGAGAGCGGGGAGCTGTTTTTT. Its translation is CASTRRESGELFF.

The chain has TRBV24-1 and TRBJ2-1; 11 bases are a match to TRBD2. The CDR3 spans 16 residues. In germline, CDR1 is KGHDR, CDR2 SFDVKD. V lost 4 bases to trimming and J lost 7 bases; unmatched junction nucleotides: 8. The CDR3 protein is CATSDIGLAGKNEQFF. In DNA, the CDR3 is TGTGCCACCAGTGACATAGGACTAGCGGGTAAAAATGAGCAGTTCTTC.

The rearrangement uses TRBV2 and TRBJ2-1; TRBD1 aligns across 8 bases. Germline lookup yields CDR1 SNHLY and CDR2 FYNNEI. The CDR3 has 15 amino acids. J was trimmed by 0 bases and V by 6 bases; bases with no gene match: 4. Here the CDR3 DNA reads TGTGCCAGCAGGGGGACAGGAGTCTCCTACAATGAGCAGTTCTTC. Its protein product is CASRGTGVSYNEQFF.

The chain uses TRBV27 and TRBJ2-6, with 10 bases fitting TRBD1. V was pared by 4 bases and J by 0 bases, with 6 bases of the junction left unmatched. This CDR3 spans 18 amino acids. In germline, CDR1 is MNHEY, CDR2 SMNVEV (reference sequence). The DNA of the CDR3 is TGTGCCAGCAGTTCCGGGACAGGGGCCTCCTCTGGGGCCAACGTCCTGACTTTC. Protein product: CASSSGTGASSGANVLTF.

The CDR3 bases are TGTGCCAGCAGCGTAGCCAGCGGAACCTACAATGAGCAGTTCTTC. Its protein product is CASSVASGTYNEQFF. This chain uses TRBV9 with TRBJ2-1, with a weak D call TRBD2 (5 bases). Deletions cut 0 bases from V and 2 bases from J, with 9 bases between. Germline V lookup: CDR1 SGDLS, CDR2 YYNGEE. The CDR3 runs 15 residues.

The V and J genes are TRBV6-5 and TRBJ1-3; TRBD1 might be the D (5 bases). The CDR3 sequence is 13 residues long. Germline V gives CDR1 MNHEY, CDR2 SVGAGI. Between the trimmed V and J ends, which lost 6 bases and 1 base, there was a span of 7 bases. The CDR3 nucleotides read TGTGCCAGCAGGGGACTTTCTGGAAACACCATATATTTT. Amino acid sequence: CASRGLSGNTIYF.

This chain joins TRBV7-3 and TRBJ2-1; 11 nucleotides match TRBD2. Germline loops: CDR1 SGHTA, CDR2 FQGTGA. The CDR3 extends over 15 amino acids. V trimming: 2 bases; J trimming: 7 bases; junction bases outside the gene matches: 4. The CDR3 protein is CASSLLGTSGNEQFF. CDR3 in DNA: TGTGCCAGCAGCTTATTGGGGACTAGCGGAAATGAGCAGTTCTTC.